This TCR beta chain was retrieved from a study of OX40 agonist ivuxolimab in advanced cancers. The method was immunoSEQ multiplex PCR; TCRdb's version includes in-frame clones alone and lacks a portion of them. The sample shows roughly 74,000 clones, 75% to 90% of them seen only once. The V segment lost 10 bases and the J segment 6 bases; nucleotides outside the gene matches: 12. Germline V gene data show CDR1 as ENHRY and CDR2 as SYGVKD. This CDR3 contains 14 residues. This chain connects TRBV10-3 to TRBJ2-7, with 10 bases that match TRBD1. Here the sequenced sample was CD4+ or CD8+ T cells sorted from blood, taken in a trial of the OX40 agonist ivuxolimab. The TCR originated in an adult with an advanced solid tumor such as melanoma, head and neck, liver or kidney cancer. CDR3: CATFPGTGVGEQYF. Here the CDR3 DNA reads TGTGCCACGTTTCCCGGGACAGGGGTGGGCGAGCAGTACTTC.